The present T cell receptor (beta chain) was sequenced within a study of post-analysis software for immune sequencing data. Whole-study findings and limits: Multiple sclerosis patients showed significantly lower normalized Chao1 diversity than controls did. The five TRBV segments detected at higher frequency in patients than in controls included TRBV5-6, TRBV5-1 and TRBV20-1.

This clonotype has a count of ten or more. Its cognate antigen is unknown. Presence of unique molecular identifiers characterized the TCR beta cDNA libraries. TCRdb itself ran the PCR reads through MiXCR, one entry per CDR3 protein. The data contain about 200,000 distinct CDR3 sequences, 29% of them seen just once; the ten biggest clones take up around 3.7%. With 4 bases clipped from V and 2 bases from J, the junction kept 8 bases outside the gene matches. From germline, CDR1 is LGHDT and CDR2 YNNKEL (reference sequence). This CDR3 region has 17 residues. The chain joins TRBV3-1 to TRBJ2-3; 11 nucleotides agree with TRBD2. Sequenced input: blood. This receptor was identified in a girl aged 2 to 17 with multiple sclerosis. The CDR3 DNA reads TGTGCCAGCAGCCCAATAGGACTAGCGGGTACCACAGATACGCAGTATTTT. Protein product: CASSPIGLAGTTDTQYF.